One sample yielded the 22 T cell receptor beta chains listed below, sequenced in a study of T cell changes during pregnancy in multiple sclerosis (dated by TCRdb to the late 2010s). Library preparation employed the immunoSEQ multiplex PCR assay. Sourced from immuneACCESS, this table was stored by TCRdb with only in-frame sequences that have V and J called. A share of the clones is absent; for the studies checked, an unresolved V gene accounts for under half, and the remainder has no known explanation. This sample comprises 130,000 or so clones, roughly 95% of them detected only once. The ten largest make up over 0.35% of the sample. The specimen comprised peripheral blood, sampled after pregnancy. The receptors shown here come from a female donor with multiple sclerosis, enrolled in a pregnancy study.

This chain connects TRBV4-2 to TRBJ2-5, with D perhaps TRBD2 (6 bases). Trimming shortened V by 1 base and J by 2 bases, and 8 bases separated the two germline ends. Germline V gene sequence: CDR1 LGHNA, CDR2 YNFKEQ. This CDR3 is built from 14 residues. CDR3: CASSQVAGQETQYF. For the CDR3, the DNA is TGTGCCAGCAGCCAAGTCGCGGGACAAGAGACCCAGTACTTC.

This clone occurred once. This sequence joins TRBV4-3 and TRBJ2-1; 8 nucleotides agree with TRBD1. The CDR3 totals 15 residues. After removal of 1 base from V and 5 bases from J, the junction contained 4 bases not matched to a gene. Germline V gives CDR1 LGHNA, CDR2 YSLEER. This CDR3 reads CASSQGQGTHNEQFF. The CDR3 coding sequence is TGCGCCAGCAGCCAAGGACAGGGGACACACAATGAGCAGTTCTTC.

This sequence joins TRBV5-1 and TRBJ2-3; 8 bases match TRBD2. The length of the CDR3 is 14 residues. Per the germline V gene, CDR1 is SGHRS and CDR2 is YFSETQ. Trimming removed 4 bases from V and 4 bases from J; junction bases left unmatched: 5. Here the CDR3 reads CASSLLADSDTQYF. The CDR3, as DNA: TGCGCCAGCAGCCTACTAGCGGACTCAGATACGCAGTATTTT.

This clone was recorded only once. The chain combines TRBV7-9 with TRBJ2-3, with 8 nucleotides matching TRBD2. The CDR3 is 16 amino acids. With 11 bases clipped from V and 6 bases from J, the junction kept 19 bases outside the gene matches. The germline gives CDR1 SEHNR, CDR2 FQNEAQ (reference sequence). The CDR3 protein is CAGQLPGGRSGDTQYF. The CDR3 region has the DNA TGTGCCGGTCAACTACCGGGGGGGCGAAGCGGCGATACGCAGTATTTT.

The rearrangement uses TRBV5-1 and TRBJ2-2, with TRBD1 as a possible D gene (6 bases). Trimming took 5 bases from V and 4 from J, leaving 12 bases between them. Germline values: CDR1 SGHRS, CDR2 YFSETQ. CDR3 length equals 14 residues. The CDR3 sequence is CASRLVGGTGELFF. Here the CDR3 DNA reads TGCGCCAGCAGACTAGTAGGGGGCACCGGGGAGCTGTTTTTT.

The CDR3 protein is CASSSMTFSYEQYF. CDR3 in DNA: TGTGCCAGCAGCTCCATGACATTCTCCTACGAGCAGTACTTC. The chain combines TRBV7-2 with TRBJ2-7; D ambiguous. V was cut by 4 bases and J by 0 bases, with 10 bases left in between. The CDR3 has 14 amino acids. The germline V gene encodes CDR1 SGHTA and CDR2 FQGNSA.

The chain links TRBV7-9 to TRBJ2-3; 10 bases are a match to TRBD2. Per germline, CDR1 SEHNR and CDR2 FQNEAQ (reference sequence). The CDR3 spans 16 residues. The junction had 7 bases not matched to a gene; V was cut back by 5 bases and J by 2 bases. CDR3: CASSTWTSGDTDTQYF. DNA for the CDR3: TGTGCCAGCAGCACCTGGACTAGCGGAGACACAGATACGCAGTATTTT.

This rearrangement joins TRBV5-6 to TRBJ2-7, with TRBD2 matching over 8 bases. V was pared by 2 bases and J by 5 bases, with 6 bases of the junction left unmatched. Looked up from germline, CDR1 is SGHDT and CDR2 is YYEEEE. The CDR3 length is 14 residues. As DNA, the CDR3 is TGTGCCAGCAGCTTCCGAGTAGCGGGAAACGAGCAGTACTTC. As protein: CASSFRVAGNEQYF.

CDR3 DNA: TGTGCCAGCAGCCCACAGGGATTCGACGGCTACACCTTC. It translates to CASSPQGFDGYTF. This sequence joins TRBV7-9 and TRBJ1-2; D might be TRBD1 (6 bases). CDR3 length: 13 amino acids. Trimming removed 5 bases at V and 8 bases at J, with 15 bases between. Germline V gene sequence: CDR1 SEHNR, CDR2 FQNEAQ (reference sequence).

This chain connects TRBV9 to TRBJ2-1; TRBD2 matches 9 bases. This CDR3 spans 14 amino acids. The V gene end was trimmed by 5 bases and the J gene end by 7 bases; junction bases not matched to a gene: 7. Looked up from germline, CDR1 is SGDLS and CDR2 is YYNGEE. The CDR3 DNA follows: TGTGCCAGCAGTAGCGGGAGAACGTGGAATGAGCAGTTCTTC. Its translation: CASSSGRTWNEQFF.

This chain uses TRBV7-9 with TRBJ2-7; tentative D call: TRBD1 (6 bases). Trimming took 6 bases from V and 2 from J, leaving 14 bases between them. CDR3 length: 14 amino acids. CDR1 and CDR2 from the germline V gene are SEHNR and FQNEAQ (reference sequence). The DNA of the CDR3 is TGTGCCAGCAGTCGACAGGTCTCGACCTACGAGCAGTACTTC. Translating gives CASSRQVSTYEQYF.

The V call is TRBV7-9, the J call TRBJ2-7; the D is unclear. Looked up from germline, CDR1 is SEHNR and CDR2 is FQNEAQ (reference sequence). CDR3 size: 13 residues. The V end lost 7 bases, the J end lost 0 bases, and 10 bases lay between the germline ends. The CDR3 sequence is CASTQTGSYEQYF. The CDR3 DNA reads TGTGCCAGCACCCAGACTGGCTCCTACGAGCAGTACTTC. The complete variable domain, with remaining parts taken from reference TRBV7-9 and TRBJ2-7, reads DTGVSQNPRHKITKRGQNVTFRCDPISEHNRLYWYRQTLGQGPEFLTYFQNEAQLEKSRLLSDRFSAERPKGSFSTLEIQRTEQGDSAMYLCASTQTGSYEQYFGPGTRLTVT.

The chain joins TRBV19 to TRBJ2-7; D is unresolved. The CDR3 covers 13 residues. Trimming shortened V by 1 base and J by 3 bases, and 7 bases separated the two germline ends. Per the germline V gene, CDR1 is LNHDA and CDR2 is SQIVND (reference sequence). The CDR3 protein is CASSIVASYEQYF. CDR3 nucleotides: TGTGCCAGTAGTATAGTGGCCAGCTACGAGCAGTACTTC.

This sequence joins TRBV29-1 and TRBJ2-5, with 12 bases identical to TRBD2. CDR3 length: 14 residues. CDR1 SQVTM and CDR2 ANQGSEA come from the germline V gene. With V trimmed by 7 bases and J by 4 bases, 7 bases remained unmatched. The CDR3 DNA reads TGCAGCGGCGAGACTAGCGGGAGCGCAGAGACCCAGTACTTC. This sequence encodes CSGETSGSAETQYF.

The genes are TRBV28 and TRBJ2-7; possibly TRBD2 for D (6 bases). Trimming removed 6 bases from V and 5 bases from J, with 17 bases in between. The germline V gene encodes CDR1 MDHEN and CDR2 SYDVKM. CDR3 size: 14 residues. As DNA, the CDR3 is TGTGCCAGCAGCCCGACTAGAGGTATCCACGAGCAGTACTTC. It is translated as CASSPTRGIHEQYF.

V and J are TRBV15 and TRBJ2-7; 12 nucleotides line up with TRBD2. Germline CDR1 reads LNHNV; CDR2 reads YYDKDF (reference sequence). The CDR3 loop spans 16 amino acids. The trim removed 0 bases at V and 3 bases at J, leaving 3 bases unmatched. CDR3 in amino acids: CATSRDRTSGDYEQYF. The CDR3 nucleotides read TGTGCCACCAGCAGAGATCGGACTAGCGGGGACTACGAGCAGTACTTC.

A note on this clone: The limits of the CDR3 on the DNA are not certain, so only TCRdb's listed CDR3 is given. The J gene is TRBJ2-7, the V gene TRBV27; the table's D call, TRBD1, has no DNA check behind it. The CDR3 region is 14 residues in length, termini included. Looked up from germline, CDR1 is MNHEY and CDR2 is SMNVEV (reference sequence). The CDR3: CASSSSTLPYEQYF.

J is TRBJ2-1 and V is TRBV5-6; 7 nucleotides match TRBD2. The germline CDR1 and CDR2 sequences are SGHDT and YYEEEE. The trim removed 4 bases at V and 3 bases at J, leaving 7 bases unmatched. CDR3 size: 15 residues. The CDR3 DNA reads as TGTGCCAGCAGCACGAGCGGGAAGCTCTACAATGAGCAGTTCTTC. It is translated as CASSTSGKLYNEQFF.

Comments on this clone: Other DNA variants within this sample encode the same CDR3. This sequence joins TRBV7-2 and TRBJ2-1; D is uncertain. V was trimmed by 0 bases and J by 3 bases, leaving 3 bases between them. There are 13 residues in the CDR3. Germline V CDR1 and CDR2: SGHTA, FQGNSA. CDR3 protein: CASSLALYNEQFF. The CDR3 DNA reads TGTGCCAGCAGCTTAGCACTCTACAATGAGCAGTTCTTC.

This chain links TRBV18 with TRBJ2-7; D is perhaps TRBD1 (6 bases). This CDR3 spans 16 amino acids. Trimming removed 3 bases from V and 0 bases from J, with 15 bases in between. Germline CDR1 reads KGHSH; CDR2 reads LQKENI. Written as DNA, the CDR3 is TGTGCCAGCTCACCCGGGACACGGAAGAGCTCCTACGAGCAGTACTTC. Protein product: CASSPGTRKSSYEQYF.

This clone was detected only once. The CDR3: CASSLGLGQGNQPQHF. In DNA, the CDR3 is TGTGCCAGCAGCTTAGGGCTCGGACAGGGGAATCAGCCCCAGCATTTT. The J gene is TRBJ1-5, the V gene TRBV7-9; 9 bases match TRBD1. This CDR3 is built from 16 residues. The V segment lost 1 base and the J segment 4 bases; nucleotides outside the gene matches: 5. CDR1 and CDR2 from the germline V gene are SEHNR and FQNEAQ (reference sequence).

This clone was observed a handful of times. The chain links TRBV5-1 to TRBJ1-1; D is uncertain. The CDR3 loop spans 13 amino acids. Trimming stripped 0 bases from V and 2 bases from J, with 5 bases between. CDR1 and CDR2 (germline): SGHRS, YFSETQ. CDR3: CASSLGTNTEAFF. The CDR3 DNA reads as TGCGCCAGCAGCTTGGGCACTAACACTGAAGCTTTCTTT.